The present entry profiles one T cell receptor beta chain with its context. Its antigen is still unknown. Assay: immunoSEQ multiplex PCR; the TCRdb copy retains only in-frame clones and omits some. The table records some 150,000 clones, 80% to 95% of them present only once. This specimen comes from a study of T cell responses to AZD1222 COVID-19 vaccine. Whole-study findings and limits: Reportedly, nearly half the spike-specific TCRs target unmutated variant regions. Increased Spike-specific TCR breadth and depth were observed after two AZD1222 doses.

The CDR3 loop spans 14 amino acids. Per germline, CDR1 SGHRS and CDR2 YFSETQ. V lost 0 bases and J lost 4, with 8 bases in between. The material was peripheral blood, obtained 28 days after the second AZD1222 dose. The source is an adult who received the AZD1222 COVID-19 vaccine. This chain connects TRBV5-1 to TRBJ1-5; D perhaps matches TRBD1 (5 bases). The chain's CDR3 is CASSLEWGNQPQHF. The DNA of the CDR3 is TGCGCCAGCAGCTTGGAGTGGGGGAATCAGCCCCAGCATTTT.